The present entry profiles one T cell receptor (beta chain) with its context. Its antigen remains unidentified. The sample is drawn from a study of cytotoxic CD8 clonotypes in ibrutinib-treated CLL. Looking at the study overall: Following treatment for a median around twelve months, range 6 to 36, response samples were then taken.

Cryopreserved PBMCs supplied about 2 micrograms of genomic DNA for TCR beta libraries. Study outcomes and limitations: Baseline clonality was higher than in age-matched healthy donors and moved in step with circulating CD8+ T-cell counts. Ibrutinib response saw clonality rise, and progression saw it return toward baseline.

Profiling relied on immunoSEQ multiplex PCR, and the TCRdb table lists in-frame clones only, not all of them. In the table there are approximately 84,000 clones, 79% of which are singletons. Trimming stripped 0 bases from V and 9 bases from J, with 5 bases between. CDR3 length: 11 amino acids. The germline V gene has CDR1 LNHDA and CDR2 SQIVND (reference sequence). This TCR derives from a human donor with chronic lymphocytic leukemia. Sequences were derived from PBMCs, sampled after 12 months of ibrutinib treatment. This rearrangement joins TRBV19 to TRBJ1-2; no definite D call. The CDR3 region is CASSIDVRYTF. CDR3 sequence (DNA): TGTGCCAGTAGTATAGACGTGCGCTACACCTTC.